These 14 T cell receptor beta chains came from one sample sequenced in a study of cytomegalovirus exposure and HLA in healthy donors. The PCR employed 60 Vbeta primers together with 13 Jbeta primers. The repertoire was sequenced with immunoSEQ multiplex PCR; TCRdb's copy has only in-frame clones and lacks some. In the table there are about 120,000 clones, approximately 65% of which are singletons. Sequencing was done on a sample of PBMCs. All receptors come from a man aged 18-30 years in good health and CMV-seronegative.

CDR3 sequence reads: CSGFTGSPYEQYF. The CDR3 coding sequence is TGCAGCGGCTTCACAGGGTCCCCCTACGAGCAGTACTTC. The J gene is TRBJ2-5, the V gene TRBV29-1, with a possible D match to TRBD1 (6 bases). The J call could be wrong; TRBJ2-7 is a better fit for the DNA end. Germline V gene sequence: CDR1 SQVTM, CDR2 ANQGSEA. This CDR3 has 13 residues.

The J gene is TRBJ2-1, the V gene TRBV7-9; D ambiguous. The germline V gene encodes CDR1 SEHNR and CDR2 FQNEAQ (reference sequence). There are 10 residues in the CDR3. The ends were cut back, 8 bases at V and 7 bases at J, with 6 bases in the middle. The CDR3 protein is CASDGNEQFF. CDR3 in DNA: TGTGCCAGCGACGGGAATGAGCAGTTCTTC.

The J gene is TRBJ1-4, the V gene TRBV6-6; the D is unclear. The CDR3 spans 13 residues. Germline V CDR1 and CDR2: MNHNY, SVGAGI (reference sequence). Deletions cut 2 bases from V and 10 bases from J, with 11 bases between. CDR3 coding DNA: TGTGCCAGCAGTTACGAGGTCGCCAGAAAACTGTTTTTT. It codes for CASSYEVARKLFF.

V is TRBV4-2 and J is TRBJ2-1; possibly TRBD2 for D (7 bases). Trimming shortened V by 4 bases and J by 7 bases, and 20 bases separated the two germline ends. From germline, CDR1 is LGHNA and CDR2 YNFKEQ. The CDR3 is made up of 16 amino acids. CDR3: CASSPLDRGGRNEQFF. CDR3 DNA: TGTGCCAGCAGCCCCCTAGATAGGGGGGGGCGGAATGAGCAGTTCTTC.

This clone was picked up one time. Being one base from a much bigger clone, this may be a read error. The CDR3 DNA follows: TGTGCCAGCAGTTCAGGGGGGAACACTGAAGCTTTCTTT. Translated, it gives CASSSGGNTEAFF. J is TRBJ1-1 and V is TRBV28, with 7 bases lining up with TRBD1. The ends lost 4 bases at V and 1 base at J; junction bases unmatched: 0. Germline V gene sequence: CDR1 MDHEN, CDR2 SYDVKM. The CDR3 is made up of 13 amino acids. The whole variable domain, remainder taken from reference TRBV28 and TRBJ1-1, is DVKVTQSSRYLVKRTGEKVFLECVQDMDHENMFWYRQDPGLGLRLIYFSYDVKMKEKGDIPEGYSVSREKKERFSLILESASTNQTSMYLCASSSGGNTEAFFGQGTRLTVV.

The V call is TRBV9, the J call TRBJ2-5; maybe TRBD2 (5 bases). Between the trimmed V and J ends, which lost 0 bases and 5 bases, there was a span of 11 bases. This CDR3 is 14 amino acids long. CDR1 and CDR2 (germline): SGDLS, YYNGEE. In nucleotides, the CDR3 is TGTGCCAGCAGCGTAGGAGGAGGTTCGGAGACCCAGTACTTC. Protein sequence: CASSVGGGSETQYF.

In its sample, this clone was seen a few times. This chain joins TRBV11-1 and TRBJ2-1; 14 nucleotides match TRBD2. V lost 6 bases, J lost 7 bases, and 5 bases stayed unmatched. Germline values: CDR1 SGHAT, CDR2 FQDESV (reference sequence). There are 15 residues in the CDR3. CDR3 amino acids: CASRGLAGGRNEQFF. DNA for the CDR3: TGTGCCAGCAGAGGACTAGCGGGGGGCAGGAATGAGCAGTTCTTC.

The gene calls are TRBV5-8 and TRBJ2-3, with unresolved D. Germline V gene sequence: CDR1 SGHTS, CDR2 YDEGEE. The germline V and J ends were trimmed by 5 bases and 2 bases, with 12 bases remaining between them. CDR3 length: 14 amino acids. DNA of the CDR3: TGTGCCAGCAGACATGACATACTCACAGATACGCAGTATTTT. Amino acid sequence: CASRHDILTDTQYF.

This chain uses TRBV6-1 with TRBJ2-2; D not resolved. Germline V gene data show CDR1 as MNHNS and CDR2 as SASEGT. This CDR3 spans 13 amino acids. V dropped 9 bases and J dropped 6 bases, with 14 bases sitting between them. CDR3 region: CASLPSEAGELFF. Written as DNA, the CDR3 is TGTGCCAGTTTACCCTCCGAGGCCGGGGAGCTGTTTTTT.

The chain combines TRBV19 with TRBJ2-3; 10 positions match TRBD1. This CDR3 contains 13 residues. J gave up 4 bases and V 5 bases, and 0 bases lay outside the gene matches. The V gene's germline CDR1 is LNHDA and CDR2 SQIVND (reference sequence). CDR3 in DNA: TGTGCCAGTAGTGACAGGGGGCCAGATACGCAGTATTTT. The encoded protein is CASSDRGPDTQYF.

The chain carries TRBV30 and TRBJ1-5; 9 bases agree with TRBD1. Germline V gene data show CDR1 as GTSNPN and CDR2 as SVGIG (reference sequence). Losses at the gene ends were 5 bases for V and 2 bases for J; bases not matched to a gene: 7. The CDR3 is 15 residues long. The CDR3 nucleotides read TGTGCCTGGGGGACAGGGATTCATGGCAATCAGCCCCAGCATTTT. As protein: CAWGTGIHGNQPQHF.

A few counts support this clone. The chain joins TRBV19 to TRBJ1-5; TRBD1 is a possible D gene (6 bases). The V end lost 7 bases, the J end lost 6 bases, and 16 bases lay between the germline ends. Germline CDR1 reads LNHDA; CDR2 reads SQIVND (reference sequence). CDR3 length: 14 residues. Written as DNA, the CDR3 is TGTGCCAGTACCGGGGGGCAAGGGGGTCAGCCCCAGCATTTT. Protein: CASTGGQGGQPQHF.

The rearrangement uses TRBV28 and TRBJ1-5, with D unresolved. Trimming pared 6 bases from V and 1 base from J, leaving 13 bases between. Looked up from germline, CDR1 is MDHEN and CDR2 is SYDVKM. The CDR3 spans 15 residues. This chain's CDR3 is CASRRAQTSNQPQHF. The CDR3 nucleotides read TGTGCCAGCAGGCGGGCACAAACCAGCAATCAGCCCCAGCATTTT.

CDR3 in amino acids: CASSPGTGGGEQYF. The CDR3 DNA follows: TGTGCCAGCAGCCCCGGGACAGGGGGAGGCGAGCAGTACTTC. The chain recombines TRBV7-3 with TRBJ2-7, with TRBD1 matching 11 bases. From germline, CDR1 is SGHTA and CDR2 FQGTGA. V dropped 5 bases and J dropped 6; count of bases not matched to a gene: 6. The CDR3 has 14 residues.